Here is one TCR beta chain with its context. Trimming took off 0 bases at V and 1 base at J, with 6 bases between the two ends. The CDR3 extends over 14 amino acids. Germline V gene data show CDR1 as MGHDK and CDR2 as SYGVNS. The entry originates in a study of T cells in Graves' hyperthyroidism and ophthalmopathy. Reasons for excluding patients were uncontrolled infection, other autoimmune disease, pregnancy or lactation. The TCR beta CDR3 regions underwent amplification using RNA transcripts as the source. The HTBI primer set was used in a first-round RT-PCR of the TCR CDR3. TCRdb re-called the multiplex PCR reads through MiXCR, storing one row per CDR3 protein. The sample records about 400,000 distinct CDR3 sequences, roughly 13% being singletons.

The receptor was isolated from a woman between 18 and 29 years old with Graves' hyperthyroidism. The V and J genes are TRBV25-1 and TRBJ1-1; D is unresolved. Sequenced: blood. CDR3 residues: CASSEYRPNTEAFF. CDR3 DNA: TGTGCCAGCAGTGAATACAGGCCGAACACTGAAGCTTTCTTT.